The sample holds many counts of the clone carrying this T cell receptor (beta chain). The CDR3 has 12 amino acids. The V gene's germline CDR1 is DFQATT and CDR2 SNEGSKA (reference sequence). V was clipped by 3 bases and J by 0 bases, with 6 bases between them. Using its own MiXCR run on the RT-PCR reads, TCRdb lists one record per CDR3 protein. The data show about 680,000 distinct CDR3 sequences, approximately 15% seen once. Sequenced input: memory CD4+ T cells from blood. This receptor was taken from a female donor in good health, serving as a healthy control. The rearrangement links TRBV20-1 to TRBJ2-7, with D unresolved. This chain's CDR3 is CSASYSSYEQYF. The CDR3 nucleotides read TGCAGTGCTAGTTATAGCTCCTACGAGCAGTACTTC.